Listed here is a single T cell receptor (beta chain). The sample belongs to a study of blood T cell repertoires in COVID-19. In the original analysis: For nucleated cells, counts were estimated from reference gene primer amplification. Clones were sequenced by immunoSEQ multiplex PCR, and TCRdb holds only the in-frame ones, with some missing. The DNA gave D and trimming, while V, J and clone size come from that table. The profile shows around 250,000 clones, about four fifths of them singletons. V lost 7 bases and J lost 4, with 19 bases in between. Germline CDR1 SNHLY, CDR2 FYNNEI. The CDR3 spans 15 residues.

Sample: peripheral blood. The origin of this receptor is a man older than 75 with acute or convalescent COVID-19. This rearrangement joins TRBV2 to TRBJ1-2; no definite D call. CDR3 nucleotides: TGTGCCAGCAACCCACAGCGGGATGAACCCTATGGCTACACCTTC. It translates to CASNPQRDEPYGYTF.